This TCR beta chain was identified during a study of blood T cell repertoires in COVID-19. About the research overall: T cells, B-cell-depleted T cells, or PBMCs provided the cDNA or gDNA that served as material.

This CDR3 has 15 residues. Germline V CDR1 and CDR2: SGHTA, FQGNSA. With V trimmed by 5 bases and J by 2 bases, 8 bases remained unmatched. In the original workflow: Estimation of nucleated cell counts was performed using reference gene primer amplification. Measured with immunoSEQ multiplex PCR; TCRdb has only the in-frame clones, and not every one. The V and J calls and clone size are taken from that table; D and trimming were inferred from the DNA. The sample has around 130,000 clones, around 84% seen once. The receptor comes from a woman of 80 years or more with acute or convalescent COVID-19. The specimen sequenced was peripheral blood. The V gene is TRBV7-2, the J gene TRBJ2-7; 8 bases match TRBD1. DNA for the CDR3: TGTGCCAGCAGCCCCAGAACAGGGGGAACCTACGAGCAGTACTTC. Amino acids: CASSPRTGGTYEQYF.